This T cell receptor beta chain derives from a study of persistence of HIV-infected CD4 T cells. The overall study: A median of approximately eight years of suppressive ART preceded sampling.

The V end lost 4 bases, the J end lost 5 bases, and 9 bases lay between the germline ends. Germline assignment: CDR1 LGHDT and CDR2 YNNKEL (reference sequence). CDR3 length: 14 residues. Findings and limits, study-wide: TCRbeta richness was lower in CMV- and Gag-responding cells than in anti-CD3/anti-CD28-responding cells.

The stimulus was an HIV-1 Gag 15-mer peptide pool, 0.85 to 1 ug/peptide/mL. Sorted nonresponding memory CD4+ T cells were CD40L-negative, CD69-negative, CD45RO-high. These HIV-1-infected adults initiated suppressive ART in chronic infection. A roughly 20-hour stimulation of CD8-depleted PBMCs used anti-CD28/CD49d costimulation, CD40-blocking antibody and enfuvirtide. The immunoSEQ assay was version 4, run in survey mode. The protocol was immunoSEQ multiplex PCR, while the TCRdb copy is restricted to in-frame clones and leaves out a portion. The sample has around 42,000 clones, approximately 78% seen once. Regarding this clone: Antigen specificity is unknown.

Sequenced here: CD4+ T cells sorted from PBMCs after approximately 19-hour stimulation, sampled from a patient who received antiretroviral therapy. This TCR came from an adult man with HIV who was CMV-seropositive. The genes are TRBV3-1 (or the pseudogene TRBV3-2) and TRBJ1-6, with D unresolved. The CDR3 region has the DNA TGTGCCAGCAGCCTTACGAAAAATAATTCACCCCTCCACTTT. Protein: CASSLTKNNSPLHF.